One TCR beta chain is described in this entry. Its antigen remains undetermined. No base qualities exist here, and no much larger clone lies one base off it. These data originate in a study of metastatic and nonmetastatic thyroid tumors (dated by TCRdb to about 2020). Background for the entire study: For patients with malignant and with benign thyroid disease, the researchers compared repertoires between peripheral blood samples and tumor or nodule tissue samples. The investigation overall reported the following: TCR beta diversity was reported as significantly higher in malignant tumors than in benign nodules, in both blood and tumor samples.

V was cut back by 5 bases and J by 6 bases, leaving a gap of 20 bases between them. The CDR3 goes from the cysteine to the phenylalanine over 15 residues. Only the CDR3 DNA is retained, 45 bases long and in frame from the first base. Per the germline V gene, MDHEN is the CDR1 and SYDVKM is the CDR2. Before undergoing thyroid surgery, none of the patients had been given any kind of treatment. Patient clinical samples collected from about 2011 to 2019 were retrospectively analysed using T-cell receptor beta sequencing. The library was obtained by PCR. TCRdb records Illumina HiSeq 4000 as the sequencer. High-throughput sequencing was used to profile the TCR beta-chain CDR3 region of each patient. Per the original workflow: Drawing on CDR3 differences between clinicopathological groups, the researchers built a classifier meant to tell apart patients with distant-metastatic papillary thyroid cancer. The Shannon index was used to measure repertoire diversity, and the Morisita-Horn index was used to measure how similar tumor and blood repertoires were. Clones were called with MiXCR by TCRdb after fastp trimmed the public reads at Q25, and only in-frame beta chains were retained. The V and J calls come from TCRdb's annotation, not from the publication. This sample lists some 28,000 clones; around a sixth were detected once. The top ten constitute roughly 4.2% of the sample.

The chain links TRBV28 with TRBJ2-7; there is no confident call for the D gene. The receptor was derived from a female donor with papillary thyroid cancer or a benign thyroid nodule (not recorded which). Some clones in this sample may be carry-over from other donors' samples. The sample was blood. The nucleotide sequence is TGTGCCAGCAGTATCTTTGGGCTGGGGTACTGCGAGCAGTACTTC. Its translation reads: CASSIFGLGYCEQYF.